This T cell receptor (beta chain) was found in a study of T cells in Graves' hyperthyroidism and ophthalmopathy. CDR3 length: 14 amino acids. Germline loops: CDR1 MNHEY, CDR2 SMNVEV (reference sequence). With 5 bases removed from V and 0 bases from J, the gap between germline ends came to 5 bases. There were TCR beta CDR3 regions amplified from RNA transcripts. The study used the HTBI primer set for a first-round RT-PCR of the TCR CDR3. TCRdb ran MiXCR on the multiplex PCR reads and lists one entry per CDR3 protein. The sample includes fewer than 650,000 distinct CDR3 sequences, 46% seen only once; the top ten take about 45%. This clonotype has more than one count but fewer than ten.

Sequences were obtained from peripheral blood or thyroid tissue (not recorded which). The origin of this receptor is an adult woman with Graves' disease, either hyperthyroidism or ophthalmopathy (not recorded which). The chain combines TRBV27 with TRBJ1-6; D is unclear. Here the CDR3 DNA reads TGTGCCAGCAGTGTGTTCTCCTATAATTCACCCCTCCACTTT. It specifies CASSVFSYNSPLHF.